These 21 T cell receptor beta chains were sequenced from one sample in a study of identical twins. TCRdb re-analysed the 5' RACE reads in MiXCR, keeping a single row per CDR3 protein. The data show 600,000 to 700,000 distinct CDR3 sequences, 21% seen once. The same sample was also studied in work on T cells expressing NK-cell markers.

The sequenced sample was PBMCs. All receptors come from a woman younger than 35 in good health.

The chain is built from TRBV20-1 and TRBJ2-1; 7 bases align to TRBD2. The V segment lost 3 bases and the J segment 5 bases; nucleotides outside the gene matches: 10. This CDR3 is built from 15 residues. Germline CDR1 and CDR2: DFQATT and SNEGSKA (reference sequence). CDR3 DNA: TGCAGTGCTAGTGACTTCCAGCGGGGTAACAATGAGCAGTTCTTC. Residues: CSASDFQRGNNEQFF.

This clonotype was counted many times. The rearrangement uses TRBV29-1 and TRBJ1-1; the match to TRBD1 covers 7 bases. The length of the CDR3 is 14 residues. Germline V gene lookup returns CDR1 SQVTM and CDR2 ANQGSEA. V gave up 6 bases and J gave up 0 bases; unmatched junction bases: 7. The CDR3 nucleotides are TGCAGCGTGGGTGAAGGGGGCTTGAACACTGAAGCTTTCTTT. Protein sequence: CSVGEGGLNTEAFF.

This clonotype was picked up a small number of times. This chain uses TRBV2 with TRBJ2-7; unclear D gene. The CDR3 consists of 12 residues. Deletions cut 1 base from V and 7 bases from J, with 8 bases between. The germline V gene encodes CDR1 SNHLY and CDR2 FYNNEI. The CDR3 sequence: CASSEGVGEQYF. CDR3 bases: TGTGCCAGCAGTGAAGGGGTGGGTGAGCAGTACTTC.

The genes are TRBV7-2 and TRBJ2-1; a possible D gene is TRBD1 (5 bases). In germline, CDR1 is SGHTA, CDR2 FQGNSA. Trimming stripped 5 bases from V and 0 bases from J, with 11 bases between. This CDR3 spans 15 amino acids. This CDR3 reads CASSRGHSSYNEQFF. CDR3 in DNA: TGTGCCAGCAGCCGTGGACACAGCTCCTACAATGAGCAGTTCTTC.

The sample holds many counts of this clonotype. As DNA, the CDR3 is TGCGCCAGCAGCCAAGAACAGAACACCGGGGAGCTGTTTTTT. It is translated as CASSQEQNTGELFF. V usage is TRBV4-1 and J usage is TRBJ2-2; no clear D gene. V lost 0 bases, J lost 1 base, and 3 bases lay in between. Germline V gene sequence: CDR1 MGHRA, CDR2 YSYEKL. This CDR3 contains 14 residues.

This chain uses TRBV20-1 with TRBJ2-3; TRBD2 is a possible D gene (7 bases). Germline V gives CDR1 DFQATT, CDR2 SNEGSKA (reference sequence). This CDR3 region has 13 residues. Trimming took off 5 bases at V and 9 bases at J, with 18 bases between the two ends. The CDR3 here is CSAPKGGEETQYF. Written as DNA, the CDR3 is TGCAGTGCTCCTAAGGGGGGGGAAGAAACGCAGTATTTT.

This clonotype was found a few times. The rearrangement joins TRBV29-1 to TRBJ1-1; TRBD1 is a possible D gene (6 bases). V was shortened by 6 bases and J by 5 bases, with 16 bases between the two germline ends. The CDR3 is 13 amino acids. Germline V gene data show CDR1 as SQVTM and CDR2 as ANQGSEA. This chain's CDR3 is CSVFGQNNTEAFF. CDR3 in DNA: TGCAGCGTCTTCGGACAGAACAATACTGAAGCTTTCTTT.

J is TRBJ2-7 and V is TRBV20-1, with D maybe TRBD1 (5 bases). The CDR3 extends over 17 amino acids. The germline V gene has CDR1 DFQATT and CDR2 SNEGSKA (reference sequence). CDR3 nucleotide sequence: TGCAGGATCGACCGTGGGGCCGCGACACCAAAAAACTACGAGCAGTACTTC. As protein: CRIDRGAATPKNYEQYF.

J is TRBJ1-5 and V is TRBV7-2; D uncertain. The V gene's germline CDR1 is SGHTA and CDR2 FQGNSA. The CDR3 runs to 14 residues. V was pared by 5 bases and J by 0 bases, with 8 bases between. CDR3: CASSVKYSNQPQHF. As DNA, the CDR3 is TGTGCCAGCAGCGTTAAGTATAGCAATCAGCCCCAGCATTTT. The full variable domain, completed using reference TRBV7-2 and TRBJ1-5, is GAGVSQSPSNKVTEKGKDVELRCDPISGHTALYWYRQSLGQGLEFLIYFQGNSAPDKSGLPSDRFSAERTGGSVSTLTIQRTQQEDSAVYLCASSVKYSNQPQHFGDGTRLSIL.

This clonotype turned up a few times. This chain uses TRBV5-1 with TRBJ2-7; 10 nucleotides align to TRBD1. The CDR3 has 15 residues. Trimming cost V 4 bases and J 2 bases; bases outside gene matches: 6. The germline CDR1 and CDR2 sequences are SGHRS and YFSETQ. The CDR3 here is CASSRGTGEAYEQYF. For the CDR3, the DNA is TGCGCCAGCAGCCGCGGGACAGGGGAAGCCTACGAGCAGTACTTC.

J is TRBJ2-2 and V is TRBV3-1; a possible D gene is TRBD2 (6 bases). The CDR3 runs 16 residues. Germline loops: CDR1 LGHDT, CDR2 YNNKEL (reference sequence). The V end was cut by 0 bases, the J end by 5 bases, with 13 bases between. CDR3: CASSQDSGGGTGELFF. DNA of the CDR3: TGTGCCAGCAGCCAAGATAGCGGTGGAGGGACCGGGGAGCTGTTTTTT.

The rearrangement joins TRBV6-5 to TRBJ2-2; D not certain. The CDR3 has 17 amino acids. V dropped 0 bases and J dropped 0 bases, with 11 bases sitting between them. Germline CDR1 MNHEY, CDR2 SVGAGI. The CDR3: CASSYSIPSSNTGELFF. The CDR3 coding sequence is TGTGCCAGCAGTTACTCGATCCCCAGCTCGAACACCGGGGAGCTGTTTTTT.

Turning to this clonotype: A junction end diverges from the germline sequence, so it may reflect a read error. This chain uses TRBV7-9 with TRBJ2-7, with D possibly called TRBD1 or TRBD2 (5 bases each). This CDR3 contains 11 residues. Germline CDR1 reads SEHNR; CDR2 reads FQNEAQ (reference sequence). CDR3 sequence reads: CASSLGPGPTF. CDR3 coding DNA: TGTGCCAGCAGCTTGGGACCTGGACCCACCTTC.

The chain joins TRBV2 to TRBJ2-6; TRBD1 or TRBD2 may be the D gene (5 bases each). Germline CDR1 SNHLY, CDR2 FYNNEI. The CDR3 sequence is 16 residues long. The ends were cut back, 1 base at V and 2 bases at J, with 9 bases in the middle. The CDR3: CASSEDMGAGANVLTF. In DNA form, the CDR3 reads TGTGCCAGCAGTGAAGATATGGGGGCTGGGGCCAACGTCCTGACTTTC.

The chain recombines TRBV20-1 with TRBJ1-2; 7 positions agree with TRBD1. The CDR3 is 12 amino acids. Germline trimming cut 4 bases from V and 5 bases from J; bases unmatched to any gene: 4. From germline, CDR1 is DFQATT and CDR2 SNEGSKA (reference sequence). This chain's CDR3 is CSAKGQYYGYTF. DNA for the CDR3: TGCAGTGCTAAGGGACAGTATTATGGCTACACCTTC.

This clonotype has a handful of counts. The chain has TRBV6-2 or TRBV6-3 and TRBJ2-7; D gene unclear. The V end lost 5 bases, the J end lost 1 base, and 6 bases lay between the germline ends. There are 12 residues in the CDR3. CDR1 MNHEY and CDR2 SVGEGT come from the germline V gene. Here the CDR3 DNA reads TGTGCCAGCAGTGGTTGGTCCTACGAGCAGTACTTC. Protein sequence: CASSGWSYEQYF.

This clonotype was observed a handful of times. CDR3: CAGWALNYGYTF. In nucleotides, the CDR3 is TGTGCCGGCTGGGCCCTTAACTATGGCTACACCTTC. The chain combines TRBV7-9 with TRBJ1-2; the D is unclear. This CDR3 spans 12 amino acids. Per germline, CDR1 SEHNR and CDR2 FQNEAQ (reference sequence). The V and J ends lost 11 bases and 1 base respectively, with 11 bases between them.

V and J are TRBV7-2 and TRBJ2-1; 8 bases match TRBD2. Trimming cost V 5 bases and J 0 bases; bases outside gene matches: 6. CDR1 is SGHTA and CDR2 is FQGNSA in the germline V gene. This CDR3 comprises 16 residues. CDR3 sequence: CASSRLSGISYNEQFF. For the CDR3, the DNA is TGTGCCAGCAGCAGGCTTAGCGGGATCTCCTACAATGAGCAGTTCTTC. The variable domain in full, with the rest retrieved from reference TRBV7-2 and TRBJ2-1, is GAGVSQSPSNKVTEKGKDVELRCDPISGHTALYWYRQSLGQGLEFLIYFQGNSAPDKSGLPSDRFSAERTGGSVSTLTIQRTQQEDSAVYLCASSRLSGISYNEQFFGPGTRLTVL.

The chain carries TRBV7-8 and TRBJ2-7, with 8 bases matching TRBD2. Germline CDR1 and CDR2: SGHVS and FQNEAQ. There are 14 residues in the CDR3. V dropped 5 bases and J dropped 5; count of bases not matched to a gene: 8. The CDR3 nucleotides are TGTGCCAGCAGCCCGATAGCGGGGCGGAACGAGCAGTACTTC. Its protein is CASSPIAGRNEQYF.

This chain uses TRBV10-3 with TRBJ2-7; 8 nucleotides align to TRBD1. The germline gives CDR1 ENHRY, CDR2 SYGVKD. This CDR3 spans 14 amino acids. The V segment lost 9 bases and the J segment 0 bases; nucleotides outside the gene matches: 7. CDR3 sequence: CAIQGTGRSYEQYF. Written as DNA, the CDR3 is TGTGCCATACAAGGGACAGGCCGCTCCTACGAGCAGTACTTC.

The chain combines TRBV12-3 or TRBV12-4 with TRBJ2-5, with unresolved D. Deletions cut 2 bases from V and 7 bases from J, with 11 bases between. CDR3 length: 13 residues. Here the CDR3 DNA reads TGTGCCAGCAGTTTAATGGATTCTGGGACCCAGTACTTC. Translated, it gives CASSLMDSGTQYF.